The 27 T cell receptor beta chains below were found in one sample sequenced in a study of lung T cells in sarcoidosis with Löfgren's syndrome. Using its own MiXCR run on the reads, TCRdb lists one record per CDR3 protein. The repertoire holds approximately 20,000 distinct CDR3 sequences, with roughly 22% as singletons. Material: CD4+ T cells from PBMCs. These receptors came from a human donor with sarcoidosis (Löfgren's syndrome or another form), or a control subject (not recorded which).

This clonotype was seen at least ten times. In nucleotides, the CDR3 is TGTGCCAGCTCACCACGGCCCCTCCTAGCGTCAAGCTCCTACAATGAGCAGTTCTTC. This gives the protein CASSPRPLLASSSYNEQFF. This sequence joins TRBV18 and TRBJ2-1; D perhaps matches TRBD2 (6 bases). V lost 1 base, J lost 0 bases, and 19 bases lay in between. The CDR3 totals 19 residues. Germline assignment: CDR1 KGHSH and CDR2 LQKENI.

A note on this clonotype: One base away lies a much larger clone, so this may be a sequencing read error. The J gene is TRBJ1-5, the V gene TRBV19; D perhaps matches TRBD1 (6 bases). CDR3 length: 14 residues. V dropped 11 bases and J dropped 4 bases, with 18 bases sitting between them. The germline gives CDR1 LNHDA, CDR2 SQIVND (reference sequence). The CDR3 DNA reads TGTGCCGGTGAGCCAACAGGGATTAATCAGCCCCAGCATTTT. It encodes CAGEPTGINQPQHF.

This clonotype showed up many times. The rearrangement links TRBV28 to TRBJ2-2, with 14 positions matching TRBD2. V trimming: 6 bases; J trimming: 5 bases; junction bases outside the gene matches: 5. The CDR3 is made up of 16 amino acids. CDR1 and CDR2 (germline): MDHEN, SYDVKM. This CDR3 reads CASRIRTSGRTGELFF. CDR3 DNA sequence: TGTGCCAGCAGAATCCGGACTAGCGGGAGGACCGGGGAGCTGTTTTTT.

This clonotype is classed as medium-sized. The rearrangement uses TRBV15 and TRBJ2-1; TRBD2 matches 8 bases. Germline values: CDR1 LNHNV, CDR2 YYDKDF (reference sequence). Losses at the gene ends were 0 bases for V and 4 bases for J; bases not matched to a gene: 5. The CDR3 covers 16 residues. In nucleotides, the CDR3 is TGTGCCACCAGCAGAGATACTAGCGGACCTTACAATGAGCAGTTCTTC. It is translated as CATSRDTSGPYNEQFF.

As to this clonotype: At one end the junction does not follow the germline gene, possibly because of a read error. The chain uses TRBV20-1 and TRBJ1-5; 9 nucleotides align to TRBD1. Germline CDR1 reads DFQATT; CDR2 reads SNEGSKA (reference sequence). This CDR3 comprises 15 residues. The CDR3 sequence: CSARGSGQGSQPQHF. The CDR3 nucleotides read TGCAGTGCTAGAGGTTCGGGACAGGGAAGTCAGCCCCAGCACTTT.

This clonotype showed up many times. The rearrangement links TRBV12-3 or TRBV12-4 to TRBJ2-3, with TRBD1 identical over 8 bases. Trimming at V came to 6 bases and at J to 1 base, leaving 3 bases not matched to a gene. This CDR3 contains 14 residues. CDR3 region: CASRRTGRTDTQYF. CDR3 in DNA: TGTGCCAGCAGGCGGACAGGGCGCACAGATACGCAGTATTTT.

Concerning this clonotype: This could be a read error, since a much larger clone is one nucleotide away. The rearrangement links TRBV7-3 to TRBJ2-1; 8 nucleotides line up with TRBD2. The CDR3 sequence is 16 residues long. CDR1 and CDR2 (germline): SGHTA, FQGTGA. CDR3 sequence (DNA): TGTGCCAGCAGCTCGGGACTAGGTGGCTCCTACAATGAGCAGCTCTTC. This sequence encodes CASSSGLGGSYNEQLF.

Points on this clonotype: This may be a read error: a much more frequent sequence differs by one nucleotide. J is TRBJ2-7 and V is TRBV28, with 12 bases that match TRBD2. The CDR3 contains 16 residues. Looked up from germline, CDR1 is MDHEN and CDR2 is SYDVKM. In DNA, the CDR3 is TGTACCAGCAGTTTAAGGACTAGCGGGATAAAGTACGAGCAGTACTTC. Protein product: CTSSLRTSGIKYEQYF.

Of note for this clonotype: This may stem from a read error, because a much larger clone lies one nucleotide away. The V call is TRBV4-2, the J call TRBJ2-1; no reliable D call. V lost 1 base, J lost 8 bases, and 6 bases lay in between. Per germline, CDR1 LGHNA and CDR2 YNFKEQ. This CDR3 is built from 12 residues. CDR3 amino acids: CASSQGLDEQFF. CDR3 DNA: TGTGCCAGCAGCCAAGGACTGGATGAGCAGTTCTTC.

This clonotype has ten or more counts. The V and J genes are TRBV7-2 and TRBJ2-1; 7 bases fit TRBD2. With V trimmed by 5 bases and J by 8 bases, 6 bases remained unmatched. The germline CDR1 and CDR2 sequences are SGHTA and FQGNSA. The CDR3 sequence is 13 residues long. CDR3 in DNA: TGTGCCAGCAGCCCTCCTGCGGGGGATGAGCAGTTCTTC. Protein product: CASSPPAGDEQFF.

Comment on this clonotype: Germline is not matched at one junction end, which may reflect a read error. The J gene is TRBJ2-5, the V gene TRBV5-1; 7 positions match TRBD2. The CDR3 runs to 14 residues. From germline, CDR1 is SGHRS and CDR2 YFSETQ. In DNA form, the CDR3 reads TGCGCCAGCAGACAAAGCGGGGCCCAAGAGACCCGGTACTTC. Protein product: CASRQSGAQETRYF. The variable domain in full, with the rest retrieved from reference TRBV5-1 and TRBJ2-5, is KAGVTQTPRYLIKTRGQQVTLSCSPISGHRSVSWYQQTPGQGLQFLFEYFSETQRNKGNFPGRFSGRQFSNSRSEMNVSTLELGDSALYLCASRQSGAQETRYFGPGTRLLVL.

This clonotype showed up many times. The genes are TRBV14 and TRBJ2-2; D is undetermined. The CDR3 consists of 15 residues. The ends were cut back, 0 bases at V and 2 bases at J, with 7 bases in the middle. Germline values: CDR1 SGHDN, CDR2 FVKESK. The CDR3 nucleotides are TGTGCCAGCAGCCAAGAAAGTAGAAACACCGGGGAGCTGTTTTTT. Amino acids: CASSQESRNTGELFF.

This clonotype is labeled medium-sized. The chain carries TRBV20-1 and TRBJ1-1, with D unresolved. CDR1 and CDR2 (germline): DFQATT, SNEGSKA (reference sequence). The CDR3 loop spans 12 amino acids. V was cut by 5 bases and J by 11 bases, with 18 bases left in between. As DNA, the CDR3 is TGCAGTGCTCGGGAACCGAGCGGGATGGCTTTCTTT. Translating it yields CSAREPSGMAFF.

In this sample, this clonotype turned up many times. This rearrangement joins TRBV20-1 to TRBJ2-5, with D unclear. CDR3 length equals 14 residues. V was cut by 1 base and J by 2 bases, with 11 bases left in between. Germline values: CDR1 DFQATT, CDR2 SNEGSKA (reference sequence). CDR3 loop: CSARGGAPQETQYF. The CDR3 DNA sequence: TGCAGTGCTAGAGGCGGCGCCCCTCAAGAGACCCAGTACTTC.

There are many counts of this clonotype. This rearrangement joins TRBV5-4 to TRBJ2-6, with D unclear. V was pared by 4 bases and J by 0 bases, with 11 bases between. Germline assignment: CDR1 SGHNT and CDR2 YYREEE (reference sequence). This CDR3 spans 16 amino acids. CDR3 in DNA: TGTGCCAGCAGCCTGCCTACCGCCTCTGGGGCCAACGTCCTGACTTTC. It encodes CASSLPTASGANVLTF.

The V gene is TRBV9, the J gene TRBJ1-6; D perhaps matches TRBD1 (5 bases). The CDR3 is 15 residues long. Trimming removed 0 bases at V and 5 bases at J, with 9 bases between. Germline assignment: CDR1 SGDLS and CDR2 YYNGEE. CDR3 residues: CASSVGTINNSPLHF. The CDR3 coding sequence is TGTGCCAGCAGCGTAGGGACAATCAATAATTCACCCCTCCACTTT.

This clonotype was found many times. The chain joins TRBV30 to TRBJ1-6; D is ambiguous. V was cut by 0 bases and J by 8 bases, with 11 bases left in between. The CDR3 is made up of 14 amino acids. The germline CDR1 and CDR2 sequences are GTSNPN and SVGIG (reference sequence). The CDR3 DNA follows: TGTGCCTGGAGTGTGTGGGTTCAGGATTCACCCCTCCACTTT. Translating gives CAWSVWVQDSPLHF. Complete variable domain (other parts from reference TRBV30 and TRBJ1-6): SQTIHQWPATLVQPVGSPLSLECTVEGTSNPNLYWYRQAAGRGLQLLFYSVGIGQISSEVPQNLSASRPQDRQFILSSKKLLLSDSGFYLCAWSVWVQDSPLHFGNGTRLTVT.

This clonotype was counted many times. V is TRBV28 and J is TRBJ1-3, with D possibly being TRBD1 (6 bases). This CDR3 is built from 15 residues. CDR1 is MDHEN and CDR2 is SYDVKM in the germline V gene. V dropped 3 bases and J dropped 0 bases, with 9 bases sitting between them. The CDR3 sequence is CASSLGGLSGNTIYF. CDR3 coding DNA: TGTGCCAGCAGTTTGGGGGGCCTCTCTGGAAACACCATATATTTT.

This clonotype was counted at least ten times. This chain links TRBV4-2 with TRBJ2-5, with TRBD2 matching over 7 bases. The V segment lost 4 bases and the J segment 5 bases; nucleotides outside the gene matches: 13. The CDR3 is made up of 16 amino acids. The germline V gene encodes CDR1 LGHNA and CDR2 YNFKEQ. The CDR3 loop reads CASSLEGTAGRETQYF. CDR3 DNA sequence: TGTGCCAGCAGCCTAGAGGGGACTGCCGGGAGGGAGACCCAGTACTTC.

There are many counts of this clonotype. The genes are TRBV24-1 and TRBJ2-5; 10 bases line up with TRBD1. J lost 4 bases, V lost 4 bases, and 8 bases had no gene match. This CDR3 contains 16 residues. Germline V gene sequence: CDR1 KGHDR, CDR2 SFDVKD. DNA of the CDR3: TGTGCCACCAGTGACACCGGACAGGGGGAATTAGAGACCCAGTACTTC. It yields the protein CATSDTGQGELETQYF.

This clonotype was observed at least ten times. The CDR3 DNA is TGCAGCGTCCGGGACAGCTTTTCCTACGAGCAGTACTTC. It encodes CSVRDSFSYEQYF. This rearrangement joins TRBV29-1 to TRBJ2-7; TRBD1 agrees at 7 bases. The CDR3 is made up of 13 amino acids. V dropped 6 bases and J dropped 1; count of bases not matched to a gene: 6. CDR1 is SQVTM and CDR2 is ANQGSEA in the germline V gene.

This clonotype was counted ten times or more. J is TRBJ2-3 and V is TRBV6-1; 8 nucleotides align to TRBD2. CDR3 size: 14 residues. CDR1 is MNHNS, CDR2 SASEGT, per germline. V lost 7 bases to trimming and J lost 2 bases; unmatched junction nucleotides: 5. The CDR3 nucleotides are TGTGCCAGCAAGTCCGGGGGGGACACAGATACGCAGTATTTT. Its protein is CASKSGGDTDTQYF.

This clonotype has at least ten counts. The chain links TRBV11-3 to TRBJ1-5; no clear D. Germline V gene lookup returns CDR1 SGHNT and CDR2 YENEEA. The CDR3 spans 21 residues. Trimming stripped 5 bases from V and 0 bases from J, with 29 bases between. CDR3 coding DNA: TGTGCCAGCAGCCAACCCCTCCGCCGCGGATCCCCCCTTTATAGCAATCAGCCCCAGCATTTT. Its protein is CASSQPLRRGSPLYSNQPQHF.

For this clonotype: A much larger clone sits a single nucleotide away, making a read error possible. V is TRBV5-1 and J is TRBJ1-2; D is ambiguous. Germline values: CDR1 SGHRS, CDR2 YFSETQ. This CDR3 contains 14 residues. The CDR3 sequence: CASSLDAVNCGYTF. The CDR3 DNA is TGCGCCAGCAGCCTGGATGCGGTGAACTGTGGCTACACCTTC. The full variable domain, completed using reference TRBV5-1 and TRBJ1-2, is KAGVTQTPRYLIKTRGQQVTLSCSPISGHRSVSWYQQTPGQGLQFLFEYFSETQRNKGNFPGRFSGRQFSNSRSEMNVSTLELGDSALYLCASSLDAVNCGYTFGSGTRLTVV.

This clonotype was detected ten times or more. This sequence joins TRBV3-1 and TRBJ2-3; 11 nucleotides align to TRBD2. This CDR3 contains 16 residues. The ends lost 2 bases at V and 6 bases at J; junction bases unmatched: 7. The germline gives CDR1 LGHDT, CDR2 YNNKEL (reference sequence). The CDR3: CASSQPTSGSEDTQYF. The DNA of the CDR3 is TGTGCCAGCAGCCAACCAACTAGCGGGAGCGAGGATACGCAGTATTTT.

About this clonotype itself: This CDR3 is missing its conserved last phenylalanine or tryptophan, likely due to a read error. This chain links TRBV12-3 or TRBV12-4 with TRBJ2-5, with D unclear. TRBJ2-1 explains the end of the DNA better; the J call may be wrong. The CDR3 consists of 15 residues. The CDR3 sequence is CASTEWSVGYNEQFL. In DNA, the CDR3 is TGTGCCAGCACGGAGTGGAGCGTTGGCTACAATGAGCAGTTCCTC.

Judged by abundance, this clonotype is medium-sized. The gene calls are TRBV28 and TRBJ1-2; D not certain. V lost 6 bases and J lost 1, with 12 bases in between. CDR1 is MDHEN and CDR2 is SYDVKM in the germline V gene. CDR3 length: 14 residues. CDR3 DNA sequence: TGTGCCAGCAGCTCTTCGCCCCTTAACTATGGCTACACCTTC. Encoded protein: CASSSSPLNYGYTF.